This T cell receptor beta chain was obtained from a study of T cell clonality in common variable immunodeficiency. Measured with immunoSEQ multiplex PCR; TCRdb has only the in-frame clones, and not every one. Listed for the sample are around 45,000 clones, none seen a single time. This clone was counted at least ten times. Coverage ceases 3 residues before the CDR3 finishes, and the germline J gene fills in the end. This CDR3 comprises 15 residues. Trimming removed 3 bases from V and 2 bases from J; junction bases left unmatched: 6. The germline V gene encodes CDR1 DFQATT and CDR2 SNEGSKA (reference sequence).

The sequence came from a person aged 18-70 years in good health. The genes are TRBV20-1 and TRBJ2-7, with 11 bases fitting TRBD2. What was sequenced was peripheral blood mononuclear cells. The CDR3 region is CSASASGRPPYEQYF. The DNA read from the CDR3 is TGCAGTGCTAGTGCTAGCGGGAGGCCCCCCTACGAG.